This T cell receptor beta chain is drawn from a study of blood T cell repertoires in COVID-19. Whole-study context: Acute and convalescent COVID-19 samples came from the United States, Italy and Spain. PBMCs, B-cell-depleted T cells, or T cells were the source of the cDNA or gDNA that made up the material.

Original processing methods: Amplification of reference gene primers was used by the study to estimate nucleated cell counts. Sequencing used immunoSEQ multiplex PCR; TCRdb keeps in-frame clones, though not all of them. That table furnishes V, J and clone size, whereas the DNA furnished D and trimming. The sample consists of about 160,000 clones, approximately 84% of them appearing once. The V end was cut by 1 base, the J end by 5 bases, with 6 bases between. The CDR3 has 11 amino acids. Per germline, CDR1 DFQATT and CDR2 SNEGSKA (reference sequence). The source of this sequence is a man aged 35 to 55 who had recovered from COVID-19. Material for sequencing was peripheral blood. V gene TRBV20-1 combines with J gene TRBJ2-7; D perhaps matches TRBD2 (6 bases). In DNA form, the CDR3 reads TGCAGTGCTAGAGGGGGGGACGAGCAGTACTTC. Translating gives CSARGGDEQYF.